These 14 T cell receptor beta chains share one sample of origin, sequenced in a study of T cell responses to AZD1222 COVID-19 vaccine. The protocol was immunoSEQ multiplex PCR, while the TCRdb copy is restricted to in-frame clones and leaves out a portion. This sample has approximately 70,000 clones, with 75% to 85% found just once. The sample consisted of peripheral blood, taken on day 0 of AZD1222 vaccination. Receptors originate from an adult in good health.

This rearrangement joins TRBV21-1 to TRBJ2-5; the tabulated D call, TRBD2, remains unverified against the DNA. TRBV21-1 is a documented pseudogene. CDR3 size: 12 residues. CDR3 nucleotides: TGTGCCAGCAACGGGTCTCGGGAGACCCAGTACTTC. Translation gives CASNGSRETQYF.

As to this clone: The same CDR3 is also encoded by other DNA sequences in this sample. The V and J genes are TRBV24-1 and TRBJ2-2, with D perhaps matching TRBD1 (5 bases). This CDR3 is built from 14 residues. Germline V CDR1 and CDR2: KGHDR, SFDVKD. The V and J ends lost 4 bases and 3 bases respectively, with 8 bases between them. This chain's CDR3 is CATSEKGYTGELFF. CDR3 in DNA: TGTGCCACCAGTGAAAAGGGGTACACCGGGGAGCTGTTTTTT.

The CDR3 reads CASSLGGGVTDTQYF. Written as DNA, the CDR3 is TGTGCCAGCAGCTTAGGCGGGGGGGTGACAGATACGCAGTATTTT. V and J are TRBV5-4 and TRBJ2-3; 9 bases line up with TRBD2. The CDR3 sequence is 15 residues long. Germline V gene sequence: CDR1 SGHNT, CDR2 YYREEE (reference sequence). The ends lost 2 bases at V and 3 bases at J; junction bases unmatched: 4.

A few counts support this clone. This chain links TRBV7-2 with TRBJ2-7, with 7 bases fitting TRBD2. The J segment lost 2 bases and the V segment lost 3 bases, leaving 7 bases of the junction unmatched. This CDR3 region has 15 residues. Germline CDR1 is SGHTA and CDR2 is FQGNSA. CDR3: CASSLGSGGTYEQYF. Written as DNA, the CDR3 is TGTGCCAGCAGCTTGGGGTCGGGGGGAACCTACGAGCAGTACTTC.

In its sample, this clone was seen a few times. J is TRBJ2-3 and V is TRBV7-9; tentative D call: TRBD2 (5 bases). Germline CDR1 and CDR2: SEHNR and FQNEAQ (reference sequence). The CDR3 consists of 15 residues. V was shortened by 5 bases and J by 1 base, with 13 bases between the two germline ends. CDR3: CASSPPGSGTDTQYF. In DNA form, the CDR3 reads TGTGCCAGCAGCCCGCCGGGTAGCGGCACAGATACGCAGTATTTT.

The chain couples TRBV7-9 to TRBJ1-4, with D perhaps matching TRBD1 (5 bases). The CDR3 runs to 14 residues. Germline CDR1 is SEHNR and CDR2 is FQNEAQ (reference sequence). The V end was cut by 4 bases, the J end by 7 bases, with 13 bases between. For the CDR3, the DNA is TGTGCCAGCAGCTCTGGAGGTGGGGGTGAAAAACTGTTTTTT. This sequence encodes CASSSGGGGEKLFF.

V is TRBV19 and J is TRBJ1-1, with TRBD1 as a possible D gene (5 bases). CDR1 is LNHDA and CDR2 is SQIVND in the germline V gene (reference sequence). With 5 bases removed from V and 3 bases from J, the gap between germline ends came to 16 bases. The length of the CDR3 is 15 residues. CDR3 bases: TGTGCCAGTAGTTCCCCGGGAGGGGTGGACACTGAAGCTTTCTTT. It encodes CASSSPGGVDTEAFF. Together with reference TRBV19 and TRBJ1-1, the CDR3 gives the full variable domain: DGGITQSPKYLFRKEGQNVTLSCEQNLNHDAMYWYRQDPGQGLRLIYYSQIVNDFQKGDIAEGYSVSREKKESFPLTVTSAQKNPTAFYLCASSSPGGVDTEAFFGQGTRLTVV.

This chain links TRBV2 with TRBJ2-2; D not certain. The CDR3 is 13 amino acids. V lost 2 bases and J 6 bases, leaving 7 bases between the germline ends. The germline V gene encodes CDR1 SNHLY and CDR2 FYNNEI. CDR3 coding DNA: TGTGCCAGCAGTGAAAACGGGCCCGGGGAGCTGTTTTTT. Protein: CASSENGPGELFF.

The chain uses TRBV7-2 and TRBJ2-7, with 8 bases aligning to TRBD2. CDR3 size: 15 residues. V lost 2 bases to trimming and J lost 0 bases; unmatched junction nucleotides: 3. Per the germline V gene, CDR1 is SGHTA and CDR2 is FQGNSA. The CDR3 bases are TGTGCCAGCAGCTTATTGGGGACTAGCTCCTACGAGCAGTACTTC. As protein: CASSLLGTSSYEQYF.

This clone was observed a few times. The chain recombines TRBV19 with TRBJ2-1; 7 bases match TRBD2. The germline V gene encodes CDR1 LNHDA and CDR2 SQIVND (reference sequence). The CDR3 contains 14 residues. The V gene end was trimmed by 3 bases and the J gene end by 5 bases; junction bases not matched to a gene: 4. The chain's CDR3 is CASSMAGVNNEQFF. For the CDR3, the DNA is TGTGCCAGTAGTATGGCGGGGGTGAACAATGAGCAGTTCTTC. The complete variable domain, with remaining parts taken from reference TRBV19 and TRBJ2-1, reads DGGITQSPKYLFRKEGQNVTLSCEQNLNHDAMYWYRQDPGQGLRLIYYSQIVNDFQKGDIAEGYSVSREKKESFPLTVTSAQKNPTAFYLCASSMAGVNNEQFFGPGTRLTVL.

The chain employs TRBV11-3 and TRBJ2-5; unclear D gene. The germline V gene has CDR1 SGHNT and CDR2 YENEEA. Trimming shortened V by 0 bases and J by 9 bases, and 17 bases separated the two germline ends. The CDR3 runs to 15 residues. The CDR3 is CASSLEGLGLNAQYF. The CDR3 bases are TGTGCCAGCAGCTTAGAGGGCCTCGGCCTGAACGCCCAGTACTTC. The variable domain in full, with the rest retrieved from reference TRBV11-3 and TRBJ2-5, is EAGVVQSPRYKIIEKKQPVAFWCNPISGHNTLYWYLQNLGQGPELLIRYENEEAVDDSQLPKDRFSAERLKGVDSTLKIQPAELGDSAVYLCASSLEGLGLNAQYFGPGTRLLVL.

This clone was seen only a few times. The rearrangement joins TRBV4-3 to TRBJ1-6; D unclear. Germline lookup yields CDR1 LGHNA and CDR2 YSLEER. Deletions cut 0 bases from V and 0 bases from J, with 12 bases between. CDR3 length: 18 amino acids. The CDR3 spells CASSQDRSSGSYNSPLHF. In nucleotides, the CDR3 is TGCGCCAGCAGCCAAGATAGGTCTAGTGGCTCCTATAATTCACCCCTCCACTTT.

V usage is TRBV9 and J usage is TRBJ1-4; possible D gene TRBD1, 5 bases. V lost 6 bases to trimming and J lost 0 bases, with 12 bases between them. Per the germline V gene, CDR1 is SGDLS and CDR2 is YYNGEE. This CDR3 has 15 amino acids. CDR3 DNA: TGTGCCAGCATAATTAGGGGAGCAACTAATGAAAAACTGTTTTTT. As protein: CASIIRGATNEKLFF.

The rearrangement joins TRBV30 to TRBJ2-6; D not resolved. Deletions cut 5 bases from V and 10 bases from J, with 12 bases between. Germline V gene sequence: CDR1 GTSNPN, CDR2 SVGIG (reference sequence). There are 12 residues in the CDR3. The CDR3 DNA sequence: TGTGCCTGGGCTAAATCCGCGAACGTCCTGACTTTC. This gives the protein CAWAKSANVLTF.